This is a list of T cell receptor beta chains from one sample in a study of T cell responses to AZD1222 COVID-19 vaccine. The repertoire was sequenced with immunoSEQ multiplex PCR; TCRdb's copy has only in-frame clones and lacks some. The sample lists about 150,000 clones; roughly nine tenths were seen once. This specimen consisted of peripheral blood, obtained after recovery from COVID-19. The source of these receptors is an adult who had recovered from COVID-19. The CDR3 runs from the conserved cysteine through the conserved F or W. Fields, in order: CDR3 DNA, CDR3 protein, D gene, V gene, J gene, clone size. A D gene is named only where the DNA matches it firmly. Clone size appears in some rows only: once, few, many, or a class for an expanded clone.

cdr3_nt: TGTGCCAGCTCACCATTTTCGCGGGACCCGAATTCACCCCTCCACTTT
cdr3_aa: CASSPFSRDPNSPLHF
d_call: .
v_call: TRBV18
j_call: TRBJ1-6
clone_size: .

cdr3_nt: TGTGCCAGCAGCTCCCCATCCCCGGGGGGCACCACTGAAGCTTTCTTT
cdr3_aa: CASSSPSPGGTTEAFF
d_call: .
v_call: TRBV11-2
j_call: TRBJ1-1
clone_size: .

cdr3_nt: TGTGCCAGCAGTTGGGGCGGAGGCTACACCTTC
cdr3_aa: CASSWGGGYTF
d_call: .
v_call: TRBV12-3/TRBV12-4
j_call: TRBJ1-2
clone_size: .

cdr3_nt: TGTGCCAGCAGCGGCCGCGGGACAGGGGGATACTCTGGAAACACCATATATTTT
cdr3_aa: CASSGRGTGGYSGNTIYF
d_call: TRBD1
v_call: TRBV9
j_call: TRBJ1-3
clone_size: .

cdr3_nt: TGTGCCAGCAGCTTAGATGCGGGCGGCTATGGCTACACCTTC
cdr3_aa: CASSLDAGGYGYTF
d_call: .
v_call: TRBV7-8
j_call: TRBJ1-2
clone_size: .

cdr3_nt: TGTGCCAGCAGCGACTACCTACGCAATGAGCAGTTCTTC
cdr3_aa: CASSDYLRNEQFF
d_call: .
v_call: TRBV3-1/TRBV3-2
j_call: TRBJ2-1
clone_size: .

cdr3_nt: TGTGCCAGCAGCCAGGGGGGGGCTAGCGGGAGGATCGGGGAGCTGTTTTTT
cdr3_aa: CASSQGGASGRIGELFF
d_call: TRBD2
v_call: TRBV4-2
j_call: TRBJ2-2
clone_size: .

cdr3_nt: TGTGCCAGCAGCGACAGGGGGCGGGTGAACACTGAAGCTTTCTTT
cdr3_aa: CASSDRGRVNTEAFF
d_call: TRBD1
v_call: TRBV5-6
j_call: TRBJ1-1
clone_size: .

cdr3_nt: TGTGCCAGCAGCTTAGGCCTAGCGGAGCCCACAGATACGCAGTATTTT
cdr3_aa: CASSLGLAEPTDTQYF
d_call: TRBD2
v_call: TRBV7-2
j_call: TRBJ2-3
clone_size: .

cdr3_nt: TGTGCCAGCAGCCTTTCGACCCGGGACAGGGTTGTTTACGAGCAGTACTTC
cdr3_aa: CASSLSTRDRVVYEQYF
d_call: TRBD1
v_call: TRBV5-5
j_call: TRBJ2-7
clone_size: .

cdr3_nt: TGTGCCAGCAGCCTGGGACAGACTAATGAAAAACTGTTTTTT
cdr3_aa: CASSLGQTNEKLFF
d_call: TRBD1
v_call: TRBV5-6
j_call: TRBJ1-4
clone_size: .

cdr3_nt: TGTGCCAGTAGAAATACAGGGGCTAGCAATCAGCCCCAGCATTTT
cdr3_aa: CASRNTGASNQPQHF
d_call: TRBD1
v_call: TRBV19
j_call: TRBJ1-5
clone_size: once

cdr3_nt: TGTGCCAGCAGCCAAGATCCTACAGCGCAAGAGACCCAGTACTTC
cdr3_aa: CASSQDPTAQETQYF
d_call: .
v_call: TRBV3-1/TRBV3-2
j_call: TRBJ2-5
clone_size: .

cdr3_nt: TGTGCCAGGCCGGGACTAGCGGGATCCGAGCAGTACTTC
cdr3_aa: CARPGLAGSEQYF
d_call: TRBD2
v_call: TRBV28
j_call: TRBJ2-7
clone_size: .

cdr3_nt: TGTGCCAGCAGTTACCTAGAACAGGGGACTGGAAACACCATATATTTT
cdr3_aa: CASSYLEQGTGNTIYF
d_call: TRBD1
v_call: TRBV6-6
j_call: TRBJ1-3
clone_size: .

cdr3_nt: TGCGCCAGCAGCTCCTGGCAGGGTCGGCCCGGCGAGAGCTACGAGCAGTACTTC
cdr3_aa: CASSSWQGRPGESYEQYF
d_call: .
v_call: TRBV5-1
j_call: TRBJ2-7
clone_size: once

cdr3_nt: TGTGCCAGCAGCTTAGCGCTACTAGCGGGAGTTGGAAACATTCAGTACTTC
cdr3_aa: CASSLALLAGVGNIQYF
d_call: TRBD2
v_call: TRBV7-8
j_call: TRBJ2-4
clone_size: .

cdr3_nt: TGTGCCAGCTCACCGGGGAGAGGGCCGAACACTGAAGCTTTCTTT
cdr3_aa: CASSPGRGPNTEAFF
d_call: .
v_call: TRBV18
j_call: TRBJ1-1
clone_size: .

cdr3_nt: TGTGCCAGCAGTTTAAAGGCAGGGAACTATGGCTACACCTTC
cdr3_aa: CASSLKAGNYGYTF
d_call: .
v_call: TRBV27
j_call: TRBJ1-2
clone_size: .

cdr3_nt: TGTGCCAGCAGCTTAGACCCGCAGACCTCCTACGAGCAGTACTTC
cdr3_aa: CASSLDPQTSYEQYF
d_call: .
v_call: TRBV7-9
j_call: TRBJ2-7
clone_size: .

cdr3_nt: TGCGCCAGCAGCAGGGGAAGGGACTACGAGCAGTACTTC
cdr3_aa: CASSRGRDYEQYF
d_call: .
v_call: TRBV4-3
j_call: TRBJ2-7
clone_size: once

cdr3_nt: TGTGCCAGCAGCGTCTCGGGACTCTTGGGTTCACCCCTCCACTTT
cdr3_aa: CASSVSGLLGSPLHF
d_call: .
v_call: TRBV9
j_call: TRBJ1-6
clone_size: .

cdr3_nt: TGCGCCAGCAGCTCACAGGGCTCGGGCGACGAGCAGTACTTC
cdr3_aa: CASSSQGSGDEQYF
d_call: .
v_call: TRBV5-1
j_call: TRBJ2-7
clone_size: .

cdr3_nt: TGTGCCAGCAGCCAAGAGGGCAGGGACAGTTATGGCTACACCTTC
cdr3_aa: CASSQEGRDSYGYTF
d_call: TRBD1
v_call: TRBV4-2
j_call: TRBJ1-2
clone_size: .

cdr3_nt: TGTGCCAGTAGTATAATGGGCAGGGACAATCAGCCCCAGCATTTT
cdr3_aa: CASSIMGRDNQPQHF
d_call: .
v_call: TRBV19
j_call: TRBJ1-5
clone_size: .

cdr3_nt: TGTGCCAGCAGTTCCCTATCAATAGCGGGAGGGCGAGTCTACGAGCAGTACTTC
cdr3_aa: CASSSLSIAGGRVYEQYF
d_call: TRBD2
v_call: TRBV28
j_call: TRBJ2-7
clone_size: .

cdr3_nt: TGTGCCAGCAGTGAAGCGCGAGGCCTTCCCTCTGGAAACACCATATATTTT
cdr3_aa: CASSEARGLPSGNTIYF
d_call: .
v_call: TRBV6-1
j_call: TRBJ1-3
clone_size: .

cdr3_nt: TGTGCCAGTAGCAAGGGAGGGGAAAGCTCCTACGAGCAGTACTTC
cdr3_aa: CASSKGGESSYEQYF
d_call: TRBD2
v_call: TRBV19
j_call: TRBJ2-7
clone_size: .

cdr3_nt: TGTGCCAGTAGTATGAGTGGGACAGGCGCGCTTAACACTGAAGCTTTCTTT
cdr3_aa: CASSMSGTGALNTEAFF
d_call: TRBD1
v_call: TRBV19
j_call: TRBJ1-1
clone_size: .

cdr3_nt: TGTGCCAGTCGTACCGACGGGACAGGGGGCGCGGCGGTCCCTTCACCCCTCCACTTT
cdr3_aa: CASRTDGTGGAAVPSPLHF
d_call: TRBD1
v_call: TRBV19
j_call: TRBJ1-6
clone_size: .

cdr3_nt: TGTGCCAGTAGTATTGATACAGGCCGCCGAGTGAACATTCAGTACTTC
cdr3_aa: CASSIDTGRRVNIQYF
d_call: .
v_call: TRBV19
j_call: TRBJ2-4
clone_size: .

cdr3_nt: TGTGCCAGCAGACCAGGGGGAACACAAGAGACCCAGTACTTC
cdr3_aa: CASRPGGTQETQYF
d_call: TRBD1
v_call: TRBV7-2
j_call: TRBJ2-5
clone_size: .

cdr3_nt: TGTGCCAGCAGCTTAGCGGGGGCGAACATTCAGTACTTC
cdr3_aa: CASSLAGANIQYF
d_call: .
v_call: TRBV7-2
j_call: TRBJ2-4
clone_size: .

cdr3_nt: TGTGCCAGCAGCCAAGATATGCAGGGGAGAGGGAACACTGAAGCTTTCTTT
cdr3_aa: CASSQDMQGRGNTEAFF
d_call: .
v_call: TRBV3-1/TRBV3-2
j_call: TRBJ1-1
clone_size: .

cdr3_nt: TGTGCCACCAGCAGGGACAGGGTCTACGAGCAGTACTTC
cdr3_aa: CATSRDRVYEQYF
d_call: TRBD1
v_call: TRBV15
j_call: TRBJ2-7
clone_size: once

cdr3_nt: TGTGCCTCTACCTATGGACTCACACCCCGCGGCGGCTACACCTTC
cdr3_aa: CASTYGLTPRGGYTF
d_call: .
v_call: TRBV9
j_call: TRBJ1-2
clone_size: once

cdr3_nt: TGTGCCACCAGCCGGGGGGGAACTGAAGCTTTCTTT
cdr3_aa: CATSRGGTEAFF
d_call: .
v_call: TRBV15
j_call: TRBJ1-1
clone_size: once

cdr3_nt: TGTGCCAGCAGCTTGGTGGTAGGAGGCGAGCAGTACTTC
cdr3_aa: CASSLVVGGEQYF
d_call: .
v_call: TRBV5-6
j_call: TRBJ2-7
clone_size: .

cdr3_nt: TGTGCCAGCAGTCGAGGACTAGCCCAAGAGACCCAGTACTTC
cdr3_aa: CASSRGLAQETQYF
d_call: TRBD2
v_call: TRBV6-6
j_call: TRBJ2-5
clone_size: .

cdr3_nt: TGTGCCATCAGTGAGTCAGAGACCCAGTACTTC
cdr3_aa: CAISESETQYF
d_call: .
v_call: TRBV10-3
j_call: TRBJ2-5
clone_size: .

cdr3_nt: TGTGCCAGCAGCCGCGCGGGGCTTCGCGAGCAGTACTTC
cdr3_aa: CASSRAGLREQYF
d_call: .
v_call: TRBV7-8
j_call: TRBJ2-7
clone_size: .

cdr3_nt: TGTGCCAGCAGTGTCCGGACAGGGAACGGCTACACCTTC
cdr3_aa: CASSVRTGNGYTF
d_call: TRBD1
v_call: TRBV2
j_call: TRBJ1-2
clone_size: .

cdr3_nt: TGTGCCAGCAGCTTGGGAGGAAACTATGGCTACACCTTC
cdr3_aa: CASSLGGNYGYTF
d_call: .
v_call: TRBV5-5
j_call: TRBJ1-2
clone_size: .

cdr3_nt: TGTGCCAGCAGCTTAGGAAGCGGGGGGGCCAAAAACATTCAGTACTTC
cdr3_aa: CASSLGSGGAKNIQYF
d_call: TRBD2
v_call: TRBV7-2
j_call: TRBJ2-4
clone_size: .

cdr3_nt: TGTGCCAGCAGCTCACAGTGGGATCAGCCCCAGCATTTT
cdr3_aa: CASSSQWDQPQHF
d_call: .
v_call: TRBV7-3
j_call: TRBJ1-5
clone_size: once

cdr3_nt: TGTGCCAGCTCCCGGGACAGGGATGGGGATACGCAGTATTTT
cdr3_aa: CASSRDRDGDTQYF
d_call: TRBD1
v_call: TRBV2
j_call: TRBJ2-3
clone_size: .

cdr3_nt: TGTGCCAGCGGTAGCGGGACAGGGGTTGGCTACACCTTC
cdr3_aa: CASGSGTGVGYTF
d_call: TRBD1
v_call: TRBV12-3/TRBV12-4
j_call: TRBJ1-2
clone_size: once

cdr3_nt: TGTGCCAGCAGCACCCGGGACAGGGGCTACACCTTC
cdr3_aa: CASSTRDRGYTF
d_call: TRBD1
v_call: TRBV5-6
j_call: TRBJ1-2
clone_size: .

cdr3_nt: TGTGCCAGCAGCCAAGTTTCAGACCGGCTGTTTTTT
cdr3_aa: CASSQVSDRLFF
d_call: .
v_call: TRBV3-1/TRBV3-2
j_call: TRBJ1-4
clone_size: .

cdr3_nt: TGTGCCAGCAGTTACTCCCCCCCGATAAACACTGAAGCTTTCTTT
cdr3_aa: CASSYSPPINTEAFF
d_call: .
v_call: TRBV6-5
j_call: TRBJ1-1
clone_size: .

cdr3_nt: TGTGCCATCAGAGGCTACCAGGGGTATGGCTACACCTTC
cdr3_aa: CAIRGYQGYGYTF
d_call: .
v_call: TRBV10-3
j_call: TRBJ1-2
clone_size: .

cdr3_nt: TGTGCCAGCAGCTCCCGAGGAGAAAGGACAGGGAGGAACGAGCAGTACTTC
cdr3_aa: CASSSRGERTGRNEQYF
d_call: TRBD1
v_call: TRBV11-2
j_call: TRBJ2-7
clone_size: few

cdr3_nt: TGTGCCAGTAGTAGCGACGGCCTCTCTGGAAACACCATATATTTT
cdr3_aa: CASSSDGLSGNTIYF
d_call: .
v_call: TRBV19
j_call: TRBJ1-3
clone_size: .

cdr3_nt: TGTGCCAGCAGTTTAACAGAGACCCAGTACTTC
cdr3_aa: CASSLTETQYF
d_call: .
v_call: TRBV28
j_call: TRBJ2-5
clone_size: .

cdr3_nt: TGTGCCAGCAGTAGACAGGTGAACTATGGCTACACCTTC
cdr3_aa: CASSRQVNYGYTF
d_call: .
v_call: TRBV6-6
j_call: TRBJ1-2
clone_size: .